The subject of this entry is one T cell receptor (beta chain). These data originate in a study of cytomegalovirus exposure and HLA in healthy donors. With 60 Vbeta and 13 Jbeta primers, the PCR was carried out. Here immunoSEQ multiplex PCR was the method, and the copy in TCRdb shows in-frame clones only, minus some. The sample carries about 98,000 clones, around 67% recorded once. The sequence was collected from a male donor in good health and CMV-seronegative. Sequenced input: PBMCs.

The CDR3 region has the DNA TGTGCCAGCAGCTTGGATGGACTAGCGGGAGGTTTGGGCGAGCAGTACTTC. It is translated as CASSLDGLAGGLGEQYF. The rearrangement joins TRBV7-2 to TRBJ2-7, with 14 bases identical to TRBD2. The germline gives CDR1 SGHTA, CDR2 FQGNSA. The trim removed 3 bases at V and 6 bases at J, leaving 10 bases unmatched. The CDR3 has 17 amino acids.